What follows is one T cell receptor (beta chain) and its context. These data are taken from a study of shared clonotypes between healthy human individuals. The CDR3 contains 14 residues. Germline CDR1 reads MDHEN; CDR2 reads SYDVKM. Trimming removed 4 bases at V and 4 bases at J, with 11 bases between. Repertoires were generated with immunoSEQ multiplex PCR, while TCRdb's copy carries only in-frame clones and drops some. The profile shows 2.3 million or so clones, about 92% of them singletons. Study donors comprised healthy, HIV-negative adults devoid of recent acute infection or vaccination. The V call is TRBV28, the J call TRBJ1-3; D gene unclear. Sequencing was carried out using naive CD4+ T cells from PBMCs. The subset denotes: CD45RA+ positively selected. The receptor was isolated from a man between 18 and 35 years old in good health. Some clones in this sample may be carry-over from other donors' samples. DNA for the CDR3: TGTGCCAGCAGTTCCCGGCCCCCAGGAAACACCATATATTTT. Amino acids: CASSSRPPGNTIYF. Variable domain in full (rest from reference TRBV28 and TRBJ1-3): DVKVTQSSRYLVKRTGEKVFLECVQDMDHENMFWYRQDPGLGLRLIYFSYDVKMKEKGDIPEGYSVSREKKERFSLILESASTNQTSMYLCASSSRPPGNTIYFGEGSWLTVV.